These T cell receptor beta chains were read from a single sample in a study of T cells of healthy individuals. TCRdb fed the 5' RACE reads into MiXCR, producing one record per CDR3 protein. The table has tens of thousands of distinct CDR3 sequences, roughly 14% seen once. These receptors were taken from a human donor in good health. The CDR3 runs from the conserved cysteine through the conserved F or W. D genes are given only for firm matches. Only part of the rows carry a size: once, few, many, or a class if the clone is expanded.

V gene: TRBV29-1; clone size: many; J gene: TRBJ1-1; D gene: NA; CDR3 protein: CSVRQSGLAFF; CDR3 DNA: TGCAGCGTCCGCCAATCGGGTCTGGCTTTCTTT
V gene: TRBV20-1; clone size: few; J gene: TRBJ1-5; D gene: NA; CDR3 protein: CSARSQGGNQPQHF; CDR3 DNA: TGCAGTGCTAGGTCTCAGGGAGGCAATCAGCCCCAGCATTTT
V gene: TRBV6-1; clone size: few; J gene: TRBJ2-3; D gene: NA; CDR3 protein: CASTRQLSTDTQYF; CDR3 DNA: TGTGCCAGCACTAGACAGCTGAGCACAGATACGCAGTATTTT
V gene: TRBV4-1; clone size: few; J gene: TRBJ1-1; D gene: NA; CDR3 protein: CASSQTGPTEAFF; CDR3 DNA: TGCGCCAGCAGCCAGACGGGGCCCACTGAAGCTTTCTTT
V gene: TRBV5-4; clone size: many; J gene: TRBJ2-3; D gene: TRBD1; CDR3 protein: CASSPDPPTQGAAQYF; CDR3 DNA: TGTGCCAGCAGCCCTGACCCTCCTACACAGGGGGCGGCGCAGTATTTT
V gene: TRBV20-1; clone size: few; J gene: TRBJ1-3; D gene: TRBD1; CDR3 protein: CSAPDRASRNTIYF; CDR3 DNA: TGCAGTGCTCCTGACAGGGCTAGCAGAAACACCATATATTTT
V gene: TRBV6-5; clone size: many; J gene: TRBJ1-5; D gene: NA; CDR3 protein: CASSVGVNQPQHF; CDR3 DNA: TGTGCCAGCAGCGTGGGGGTCAATCAGCCCCAGCATTTT
V gene: TRBV6-5; clone size: NA; J gene: TRBJ1-6; D gene: TRBD1; CDR3 protein: CASSPLQGAYNSPLHF; CDR3 DNA: TGTGCCAGCAGTCCGTTACAGGGGGCCTATAATTCACCCCTCCACTTT
V gene: TRBV7-9; clone size: NA; J gene: TRBJ1-1; D gene: TRBD1; CDR3 protein: CASSPTLYGTDMNTEAFF; CDR3 DNA: TGTGCCAGCAGCCCGACGCTCTACGGGACAGACATGAACACTGAAGCTTTCTTT
V gene: TRBV13; clone size: many; J gene: TRBJ2-7; D gene: NA; CDR3 protein: CASSLESDWKQYF; CDR3 DNA: TGTGCCAGCAGCTTAGAATCGGACTGGAAGCAGTACTTC
V gene: TRBV19; clone size: many; J gene: TRBJ1-3; D gene: TRBD1; CDR3 protein: CASSMGDRTGNTIYF; CDR3 DNA: TGTGCCAGTAGTATGGGGGACAGGACTGGAAACACCATATATTTT
V gene: TRBV20-1; clone size: many; J gene: TRBJ2-1; D gene: TRBD2; CDR3 protein: CSARGLAGDYNEQFF; CDR3 DNA: TGCAGTGCTAGAGGGCTAGCGGGAGATTACAATGAGCAGTTCTTC
V gene: TRBV3-1; clone size: NA; J gene: TRBJ1-1; D gene: TRBD1; CDR3 protein: CASSLTGDTEAFF; CDR3 DNA: TGTGCCAGCAGCCTCACAGGGGACACTGAAGCTTTCTTT
V gene: TRBV5-1; clone size: NA; J gene: TRBJ1-1; D gene: TRBD1; CDR3 protein: CASSGGNTGDEAFF; CDR3 DNA: TGCGCCAGCAGCGGAGGTAATACAGGGGATGAAGCTTTCTTT
V gene: TRBV3-1; clone size: many; J gene: TRBJ1-1; D gene: NA; CDR3 protein: CASSYEPGSGHTEAFF; CDR3 DNA: TGTGCCAGCAGCTATGAACCGGGCTCGGGTCACACTGAAGCTTTCTTT
V gene: TRBV19; clone size: many; J gene: TRBJ2-2; D gene: NA; CDR3 protein: CASSPQAGTSTGELFF; CDR3 DNA: TGTGCCAGTAGTCCCCAGGCGGGAACTAGCACCGGGGAGCTGTTTTTT
V gene: TRBV27; clone size: many; J gene: TRBJ2-7; D gene: NA; CDR3 protein: CASRRDVGYEQYF; CDR3 DNA: TGTGCCAGCCGCCGGGACGTTGGTTACGAGCAGTACTTC
V gene: TRBV6-6; clone size: NA; J gene: TRBJ1-2; D gene: TRBD1; CDR3 protein: CASRTGSKDGYTF; CDR3 DNA: TGTGCCAGCAGGACAGGGTCAAAAGATGGCTACACCTTC
V gene: TRBV30; clone size: many; J gene: TRBJ1-4; D gene: NA; CDR3 protein: CAWRQGYNEKLFF; CDR3 DNA: TGTGCCTGGAGACAGGGATATAATGAAAAACTGTTTTTT
V gene: TRBV20-1; clone size: few; J gene: TRBJ1-2; D gene: NA; CDR3 protein: CSARDEYGYGYTF; CDR3 DNA: TGCAGTGCTAGAGATGAGTACGGTTATGGCTACACCTTC
V gene: TRBV7-9; clone size: medium-sized; J gene: TRBJ1-4; D gene: TRBD1; CDR3 protein: CASSYRTGGSPTNEKLFF; CDR3 DNA: TGTGCCAGCAGCTATAGGACAGGGGGTTCACCAACTAATGAAAAACTGTTTTTT
V gene: TRBV4-3; clone size: NA; J gene: TRBJ2-2; D gene: NA; CDR3 protein: CASSQDFSGELFF; CDR3 DNA: TGCGCCAGCAGCCAAGATTTTTCCGGGGAGCTGTTTTTT
V gene: TRBV20-1; clone size: many; J gene: TRBJ2-1; D gene: NA; CDR3 protein: CSARDRRGSSYNEQFF; CDR3 DNA: TGCAGTGCTAGAGATCGGCGGGGAAGCTCCTACAATGAGCAGTTCTTC
V gene: TRBV7-2; clone size: NA; J gene: TRBJ2-5; D gene: NA; CDR3 protein: CASSSGSIGETQYF; CDR3 DNA: TGTGCCAGCAGCTCTGGGAGTATCGGCGAGACCCAGTACTTC
V gene: TRBV24-1; clone size: many; J gene: TRBJ2-5; D gene: TRBD2; CDR3 protein: CATSDEGLAGEETQYF; CDR3 DNA: TGTGCCACCAGTGATGAGGGACTAGCGGGGGAAGAGACCCAGTACTTC
V gene: TRBV7-2; clone size: many; J gene: TRBJ1-1; D gene: TRBD1; CDR3 protein: CASSVQGSVRAFF; CDR3 DNA: TGTGCCAGCAGCGTACAGGGGTCGGTGCGGGCTTTCTTT
V gene: TRBV20-1; clone size: few; J gene: TRBJ2-5; D gene: TRBD2; CDR3 protein: CSARDAGAGGETQYF; CDR3 DNA: TGCAGTGCTAGAGATGCCGGGGCGGGGGGAGAGACCCAGTACTTC
V gene: TRBV7-2; clone size: NA; J gene: TRBJ1-2; D gene: NA; CDR3 protein: CASSPDVGPYGYTF; CDR3 DNA: TGTGCCAGCAGCCCCGATGTTGGGCCCTATGGCTACACCTTC
V gene: TRBV29-1; clone size: NA; J gene: TRBJ1-2; D gene: NA; CDR3 protein: CSVENRAGYGYTF; CDR3 DNA: TGCAGCGTTGAAAACAGGGCCGGCTATGGCTACACCTTC
V gene: TRBV19; clone size: many; J gene: TRBJ2-4; D gene: NA; CDR3 protein: CASSISTGSENIQYF; CDR3 DNA: TGTGCCAGTAGTATATCCACCGGATCAGAAAACATTCAGTACTTC
V gene: TRBV7-6; clone size: NA; J gene: TRBJ2-3; D gene: TRBD1; CDR3 protein: CASSGDRVGTDTQYF; CDR3 DNA: TGTGCCAGCAGCGGAGACAGGGTGGGCACAGATACGCAGTATTTT
V gene: TRBV6-5; clone size: many; J gene: TRBJ1-3; D gene: NA; CDR3 protein: CASSSPSDRRNTIYF; CDR3 DNA: TGTGCCAGCAGTTCTCCCTCGGACAGAAGAAACACCATATATTTT
V gene: TRBV24-1; clone size: many; J gene: TRBJ2-1; D gene: NA; CDR3 protein: CATSDRSTSPLFF; CDR3 DNA: TGTGCCACCAGTGACCGCTCTACCTCGCCGCTGTTCTTC
V gene: TRBV20-1; clone size: NA; J gene: TRBJ2-7; D gene: NA; CDR3 protein: CSAREGGREQYF; CDR3 DNA: TGCAGTGCTAGAGAGGGGGGCCGCGAGCAGTACTTC
V gene: TRBV7-2; clone size: once; J gene: TRBJ1-3; D gene: NA; CDR3 protein: CASSFGGNGNTIYF; CDR3 DNA: TGTGCCAGCAGCTTCGGAGGGAATGGAAACACCATATATTTT
V gene: TRBV7-2; clone size: few; J gene: TRBJ1-6; D gene: NA; CDR3 protein: CASSWARGDNSPLHF; CDR3 DNA: TGTGCCAGCAGCTGGGCCCGGGGGGATAATTCACCCCTCCACTTT
V gene: TRBV11-2; clone size: NA; J gene: TRBJ2-4; D gene: NA; CDR3 protein: CASSSPGDRNIQYF; CDR3 DNA: TGTGCCAGCTCATCGCCGGGGGATCGCAACATTCAGTACTTC